The rows below give T cell receptor beta chains drawn from one sample of a study of cytomegalovirus exposure and HLA in healthy donors. Data came from immunoSEQ multiplex PCR; TCRdb stores just in-frame clones and leaves some out. This sample has 120,000 or so clones; 65% to 80% occur once, and the top ten carry about 6.6%. The specimen was PBMCs. The receptors come from a man aged 25-40 years in good health and CMV-seropositive. CDR3s include the opening cysteine and the closing phenylalanine or tryptophan. Each record gives: clone size, V gene, J gene, D gene, CDR3 DNA, CDR3 protein. A D gene is named only where the DNA matches it firmly. For some rows the clone size is stated as once, few or many, or as a class when expanded; others skip it.

clone size: .
V gene: TRBV2
J gene: TRBJ2-5
D gene: TRBD2
CDR3 DNA: TGTGCCAGCAGTGTGGGGGGGTACCAAGAGACCCAGTACTTC
CDR3 protein: CASSVGGYQETQYF

clone size: .
V gene: TRBV28
J gene: TRBJ2-7
D gene: .
CDR3 DNA: TGTGCCAGCAGTTTCGGCAGCCCACTACGCTACGAGCAGTACTTC
CDR3 protein: CASSFGSPLRYEQYF

clone size: few
V gene: TRBV6-6
J gene: TRBJ2-3
D gene: TRBD2
CDR3 DNA: TGTGCCAGCAGTTCCAGCGGGGGGACAGATACGCAGTATTTT
CDR3 protein: CASSSSGGTDTQYF

clone size: .
V gene: TRBV2
J gene: TRBJ1-1
D gene: .
CDR3 DNA: TGTGCCAGCAGACGGGGGAACACTGAAGCTTTCTTT
CDR3 protein: CASRRGNTEAFF

clone size: .
V gene: TRBV20-1
J gene: TRBJ2-5
D gene: TRBD1
CDR3 DNA: TGCAGTGCTAACAGGGGTGGGACCCAGTACTTC
CDR3 protein: CSANRGGTQYF

clone size: .
V gene: TRBV5-5
J gene: TRBJ2-2
D gene: TRBD1
CDR3 DNA: TGTGCCAGCAGCTCCTCCGGGACAGGCCTCCTTCTGCGGGAGCTGTTTTTT
CDR3 protein: CASSSSGTGLLLRELFF

clone size: .
V gene: TRBV6-6
J gene: TRBJ2-3
D gene: .
CDR3 DNA: TGTGCCAGCAGCGGGACTGACACAGATACGCAGTATTTT
CDR3 protein: CASSGTDTDTQYF

clone size: .
V gene: TRBV19
J gene: TRBJ1-1
D gene: TRBD1
CDR3 DNA: TGTGCCAGTAGTACTATCACAGGGGACACTGAAGCTTTCTTT
CDR3 protein: CASSTITGDTEAFF

clone size: .
V gene: TRBV4-3
J gene: TRBJ2-5
D gene: .
CDR3 DNA: TGCGCCAGCAGCCAAGTAGGTACAGGGGAGACCCAGTACTTC
CDR3 protein: CASSQVGTGETQYF

clone size: once
V gene: TRBV2
J gene: TRBJ2-5
D gene: .
CDR3 DNA: TGTGCCAGCAGAGCACAGGGTTATCAAGAGACCCAGTACTTC
CDR3 protein: CASRAQGYQETQYF

clone size: .
V gene: TRBV7-6
J gene: TRBJ1-1
D gene: .
CDR3 DNA: TGTGCCAGCAGCGCCCAGGGAGGGGGGAGCACTGAAGCTTTCTTT
CDR3 protein: CASSAQGGGSTEAFF

clone size: .
V gene: TRBV7-2
J gene: TRBJ1-3
D gene: .
CDR3 DNA: TGTGCCAGCAGCCTCCAGGGGAGTGGTGGAAACACCATATATTTT
CDR3 protein: CASSLQGSGGNTIYF

clone size: .
V gene: TRBV7-8
J gene: TRBJ2-7
D gene: .
CDR3 DNA: TGTGCCAGCAGCTTAGCAATACAGGCCTACGAGCAGTACTTC
CDR3 protein: CASSLAIQAYEQYF

clone size: few
V gene: TRBV21-1
J gene: TRBJ2-7
D gene: .
CDR3 DNA: TGTGCCAGCAGCTCCCCCCGAGGGCTCGAGCAGTACTTC
CDR3 protein: CASSSPRGLEQYF

clone size: .
V gene: TRBV9
J gene: TRBJ2-7
D gene: TRBD1
CDR3 DNA: TGTGCCAGCAGCGCTCGGGACAGGGGTACCCCCTACGAGCAGTACTTC
CDR3 protein: CASSARDRGTPYEQYF

clone size: .
V gene: TRBV27
J gene: TRBJ1-1
D gene: TRBD1
CDR3 DNA: TGTGCCAGCAGTTTCGACAGGGAGAACACTGAAGCTTTCTTT
CDR3 protein: CASSFDRENTEAFF

clone size: .
V gene: TRBV5-5
J gene: TRBJ2-1
D gene: TRBD2
CDR3 DNA: TGTGCCAGCACCCACAGTCCGGGACTAGCAACGGCCCTTTCCAATGAGCAGTTCTTC
CDR3 protein: CASTHSPGLATALSNEQFF